These T cell receptor beta chains were read from a single sample in a study of T cell responses to AZD1222 COVID-19 vaccine. Profiled with immunoSEQ multiplex PCR; TCRdb holds only in-frame clones, not every one. This sample carries 95,000 to 150,000 clones, 80% to 90% of them seen once, and the ten largest clones take about 1.6%. The sequencing used peripheral blood, collected on day 0 of AZD1222 vaccination. The receptors come from an adult in good health. Both conserved end residues are part of each CDR3. D genes are given only for firm matches. Only some rows state a clone size, as once, few, many or a class for expanded clones.

d_gene	abundance	v_gene	j_gene	len	CDR3aa	CDR3nt
TRBD2	NA	TRBV9	TRBJ2-4	17	CASSVNPRTSGSDIQYF	TGTGCCAGCAGCGTAAATCCGCGTACTAGCGGGAGTGACATTCAGTACTTC
NA	NA	TRBV19	TRBJ2-4	13	CASSGGTKNIQYF	TGTGCCAGTAGTGGGGGGACCAAAAACATTCAGTACTTC
TRBD1	NA	TRBV7-2	TRBJ2-5	16	CASSSLGGQGAQTQYF	TGTGCCAGCAGCTCCCTCGGTGGGCAGGGGGCGCAAACCCAGTACTTC
NA	NA	TRBV18	TRBJ2-7	15	CASSPRQQYPYEQYF	TGTGCCAGCTCACCACGACAGCAGTACCCCTACGAGCAGTACTTC
TRBD2	NA	TRBV28	TRBJ2-1	15	CASSLGTSGRHEQFF	TGTGCCAGCAGTCTAGGGACTAGCGGGAGGCATGAGCAGTTCTTC
NA	NA	TRBV6-5	TRBJ1-1	13	CASSYGIETEAFF	TGTGCCAGCAGTTACGGCATAGAAACTGAAGCTTTCTTT
NA	NA	TRBV11-3	TRBJ1-4	14	CASSFGTGVEKLFF	TGTGCCAGCAGCTTCGGGACGGGAGTTGAAAAACTGTTTTTT
NA	NA	TRBV15	TRBJ1-5	13	CATSRVTEQPQHF	TGTGCCACCAGCCGAGTGACAGAACAGCCCCAGCATTTT
TRBD2	NA	TRBV6-2/TRBV6-3	TRBJ2-3	19	CASSYFGTLAGVDGDTQYF	TGTGCCAGCAGTTACTTCGGGACCCTAGCGGGAGTGGATGGAGATACGCAGTATTTT
TRBD1	once	TRBV6-5	TRBJ2-5	12	CASSRDRGAQYF	TGTGCCAGCAGCCGGGACAGGGGTGCCCAGTACTTC
TRBD2	NA	TRBV5-1	TRBJ2-3	17	CASSLSQLAYLLDTQYF	TGCGCCAGCAGCTTGAGTCAACTAGCGTATCTCCTGGATACGCAGTATTTT
NA	NA	TRBV3-1/TRBV3-2	TRBJ2-1	21	CASSQDTLAVVLRGVLNEQFF	TGTGCCAGCAGCCAAGATACTCTAGCGGTGGTATTGAGGGGGGTATTGAATGAGCAGTTCTTC
NA	NA	TRBV7-6	TRBJ1-5	16	CASSLYEAGGNQPQHF	TGTGCCAGCAGCTTATATGAGGCTGGAGGTAATCAGCCCCAGCATTTT
NA	NA	TRBV11-2	TRBJ2-5	13	CASSASAQETQYF	TGTGCCAGCAGCGCCAGCGCGCAAGAGACCCAGTACTTC
NA	NA	TRBV11-3	TRBJ2-6	14	CASSLVSGANVLTF	TGTGCCAGCAGCTTAGTATCGGGGGCCAACGTCCTGACTTTC
NA	NA	TRBV19	TRBJ1-4	13	CASSIRVSEKLFF	TGTGCCAGTAGTATAAGGGTGTCTGAAAAACTGTTTTTT
NA	NA	TRBV19	TRBJ1-2	13	CASSMERLYGYTF	TGTGCCAGTAGTATGGAAAGACTCTATGGCTACACCTTC
TRBD2	NA	TRBV9	TRBJ2-1	18	CASSSTSGKTVLQNEQFF	TGTGCCAGCAGCTCAACCAGCGGGAAAACTGTCTTGCAGAATGAGCAGTTCTTC
NA	NA	TRBV6-5	TRBJ1-2	16	CASSYGGSQSNYGYTF	TGTGCCAGCAGTTATGGAGGATCACAGTCTAACTATGGCTACACCTTC
NA	NA	TRBV11-3	TRBJ2-7	14	CASSLSGTSYEQYF	TGTGCCAGCAGCTTATCCGGCACCTCCTACGAGCAGTACTTC
NA	NA	TRBV6-4	TRBJ2-2	15	CASSERGSHTGELFF	TGTGCCAGCAGTGAAAGGGGGAGCCACACCGGGGAGCTGTTTTTT
NA	NA	TRBV27	TRBJ1-1	15	CASSPPRAGVTEAFF	TGTGCCAGCAGTCCCCCCCGGGCAGGGGTCACTGAAGCTTTCTTT
NA	NA	TRBV9	TRBJ2-1	15	CASSVLGSEKLEQFF	TGTGCCAGCAGCGTCTTAGGCTCGGAAAAACTTGAGCAGTTCTTC
NA	few	TRBV11-3	TRBJ2-2	14	CASKGRGEAGELFF	TGTGCCAGCAAAGGTCGAGGGGAGGCCGGGGAGCTGTTTTTT
NA	NA	TRBV28	TRBJ2-7	8	CASGEQYF	TGTGCCAGCGGCGAGCAGTACTTC
NA	NA	TRBV5-1	TRBJ2-2	15	CASSLDPSTAGELFF	TGCGCCAGCAGCTTGGACCCCTCCACGGCCGGGGAGCTGTTTTTT
NA	few	TRBV30	TRBJ1-1	14	CAWSGGDLNTEAFF	TGTGCCTGGAGTGGCGGAGACTTAAACACTGAAGCTTTCTTT
NA	NA	TRBV28	TRBJ2-3	16	CASTFQGRLSTDTQYF	TGTGCCAGCACTTTTCAGGGGAGACTTAGCACAGATACGCAGTATTTT
TRBD1	NA	TRBV5-1	TRBJ2-7	17	CASSVDPPGTGVYEQYF	TGCGCCAGCAGCGTTGATCCACCCGGGACAGGAGTCTACGAGCAGTACTTC
TRBD1	NA	TRBV7-9	TRBJ1-2	15	CASSLGTGDSYGYTF	TGTGCCAGCAGCTTAGGGACAGGGGACAGCTATGGCTACACCTTC